These 23 T cell receptor beta chains originate from one sample sequenced in a study of neurological immune-mediated disorders. TCRdb used MiXCR to reprocess the 5' RACE reads, holding one entry per CDR3 protein. The data hold 45,000 to 55,000 distinct CDR3 sequences, with 9% to 12% observed a single time. Sequencing was carried out using PBMCs. Source of these receptors: a woman aged 40 to 50 with HTLV-1-associated myelopathy (HAM/TSP).

This clonotype was found many times. The chain carries TRBV29-1 and TRBJ1-2, with 9 bases identical to TRBD1. From germline, CDR1 is SQVTM and CDR2 ANQGSEA. This CDR3 spans 16 amino acids. Trimming cost V 1 base and J 4 bases; bases outside gene matches: 10. CDR3 nucleotide sequence: TGCAGCGTTGAAGCCCAGGGACAGGGAAGGGGCTATGGCTACACCTTC. It encodes CSVEAQGQGRGYGYTF.

In this sample, this clonotype turned up a few times. The CDR3 nucleotides read TGTGCCAGCAGTGCAGGGGGCTACAACACCGGGGAGCTGTTTTTT. It translates to CASSAGGYNTGELFF. This chain joins TRBV6-5 and TRBJ2-2; TRBD1 matches at 8 bases. In germline, CDR1 is MNHEY, CDR2 SVGAGI. J gave up 2 bases and V 5 bases, and 4 bases lay outside the gene matches. The length of the CDR3 is 15 residues.

The V call is TRBV6-2 or TRBV6-3, the J call TRBJ2-1, with TRBD2 matching over 7 bases. V lost 5 bases to trimming and J lost 0 bases; unmatched junction nucleotides: 7. CDR1 is MNHEY and CDR2 is SVGEGT in the germline V gene. This CDR3 contains 16 residues. CDR3 nucleotides: TGTGCCAGCAGTAAACTAGCGTCAAGCTCCTACAATGAGCAGTTCTTC. It translates to CASSKLASSSYNEQFF.

This clonotype was seen at least ten times. The chain links TRBV5-1 to TRBJ1-1; a weak D match, TRBD1 (6 bases). The CDR3 is made up of 13 amino acids. From germline, CDR1 is SGHRS and CDR2 YFSETQ. V shed 4 bases and J shed 3 bases, with 10 bases lying between them. CDR3 sequence (DNA): TGCGCCAGCAGCCTACGACAGGACACTGAAGCTTTCTTT. Its protein product is CASSLRQDTEAFF.

This clonotype was observed at least ten times. The chain recombines TRBV2 with TRBJ1-3; unclear D gene. CDR1 SNHLY and CDR2 FYNNEI come from the germline V gene. V gave up 3 bases and J gave up 0 bases, with 6 bases separating them. The CDR3 consists of 14 residues. CDR3 sequence: CASSDRPSGNTIYF. The CDR3, as DNA: TGTGCCAGCAGTGACAGGCCCTCTGGAAACACCATATATTTT.

This clonotype occurred many times. The chain combines TRBV19 with TRBJ1-1, with D perhaps TRBD1 (6 bases). This CDR3 contains 13 residues. Germline V lookup: CDR1 LNHDA, CDR2 SQIVND (reference sequence). The V and J ends lost 2 bases and 6 bases respectively, with 10 bases between them. The CDR3 protein is CASSIQGRAEAFF. DNA for the CDR3: TGTGCCAGTAGTATACAGGGGAGGGCTGAAGCTTTCTTT.

This clonotype was counted ten times or more. The rearrangement uses TRBV5-1 and TRBJ2-7; 11 bases map to TRBD1. The junction had 6 bases not matched to a gene; V was cut back by 4 bases and J by 3 bases. The CDR3 length is 15 residues. The germline gives CDR1 SGHRS, CDR2 YFSETQ. In DNA form, the CDR3 reads TGCGCCAGCAGCCCGCGGACAGGGGGCGGCTACGAGCAGTACTTC. Protein: CASSPRTGGGYEQYF. Filled out from reference TRBV5-1 and TRBJ2-7, the complete variable domain reads KAGVTQTPRYLIKTRGQQVTLSCSPISGHRSVSWYQQTPGQGLQFLFEYFSETQRNKGNFPGRFSGRQFSNSRSEMNVSTLELGDSALYLCASSPRTGGGYEQYFGPGTRLTVT.

This clonotype was seen a handful of times. The CDR3 bases are TGTGCCAGCAGCCCGGCGGGGGGCGGGCACGAAAAACTGTTTTTT. It specifies CASSPAGGGHEKLFF. V gene TRBV9 combines with J gene TRBJ1-4; TRBD1 might be the D (6 bases). Trimming removed 4 bases at V and 8 bases at J, with 18 bases between. The CDR3 is 15 residues long. The germline V gene has CDR1 SGDLS and CDR2 YYNGEE. Drawing the rest from reference TRBV9 and TRBJ1-4, the complete variable domain is DSGVTQTPKHLITATGQRVTLRCSPRSGDLSVYWYQQSLDQGLQFLIQYYNGEERAKGNILERFSAQQFPDLHSELNLSSLELGDSALYFCASSPAGGGHEKLFFGSGTQLSVL.

This clonotype was detected ten times or more. The chain carries TRBV29-1 and TRBJ2-7; 10 positions match TRBD2. This CDR3 comprises 14 residues. J was trimmed by 9 bases and V by 4 bases; bases with no gene match: 12. Germline CDR1 reads SQVTM; CDR2 reads ANQGSEA. CDR3 coding DNA: TGCAGCGTTGGGGCGTCGGGACTAGCGAATCTGCAGTACTTC. Amino acids: CSVGASGLANLQYF.

Ten or more counts support this clonotype. The chain is built from TRBV5-1 and TRBJ2-1; tentatively, D is TRBD1 (5 bases). V was trimmed by 1 base and J by 6 bases, leaving 11 bases between them. The CDR3 consists of 14 residues. Germline CDR1 and CDR2: SGHRS and YFSETQ. CDR3 sequence: CASSLQGGSNEQFF. In DNA, the CDR3 is TGCGCCAGCAGCTTGCAGGGTGGTTCCAATGAGCAGTTCTTC.

At least ten counts were recorded for this clonotype. The chain uses TRBV2 and TRBJ2-1, with TRBD1 matching over 7 bases. This CDR3 region has 15 residues. Germline CDR1 is SNHLY and CDR2 is FYNNEI. V gave up 6 bases and J gave up 1 base; unmatched junction bases: 6. DNA for the CDR3: TGTGCCAGCAGCTGGACAGGAGTATCCTACAATGAGCAGTTCTTC. It specifies CASSWTGVSYNEQFF.

This clonotype was detected many times. The V and J genes are TRBV6-5 and TRBJ1-2; possibly TRBD1 for D (6 bases). Germline CDR1 MNHEY, CDR2 SVGAGI. V was clipped by 6 bases and J by 7 bases, with 15 bases between them. The CDR3 sequence is 13 residues long. The CDR3 here is CASSQRGYGGYTF. CDR3 in DNA: TGTGCCAGCAGCCAGAGGGGGTACGGTGGCTACACCTTC.

This clonotype was picked up many times. This chain connects TRBV6-2 or TRBV6-3 to TRBJ1-1; tentatively, D is TRBD1 (6 bases). Germline V gene data show CDR1 as MNHEY and CDR2 as SVGEGT. This CDR3 is 12 amino acids long. V was pared by 2 bases and J by 8 bases, with 9 bases between. CDR3: CASSYDGTEAFF. Here the CDR3 DNA reads TGTGCCAGCAGTTACGACGGGACAGAAGCTTTCTTT.

This clonotype was observed many times. The chain links TRBV12-3 or TRBV12-4 to TRBJ1-5; D remains unclear. The CDR3 spans 13 residues. V was clipped by 2 bases and J by 0 bases, with 2 bases between them. CDR3 sequence (DNA): TGTGCCAGCAGTTTAAATAGCAATCAGCCCCAGCATTTT. Translating gives CASSLNSNQPQHF.

This clonotype was counted many times. The rearrangement links TRBV20-1 to TRBJ1-2, with no clear D. The length of the CDR3 is 12 residues. Between the trimmed V and J ends, which lost 5 bases and 7 bases, there was a span of 14 bases. Germline V lookup: CDR1 DFQATT, CDR2 SNEGSKA (reference sequence). The CDR3 sequence is CSAPGLGAGYTF. DNA of the CDR3: TGCAGTGCTCCGGGCCTGGGCGCTGGCTACACCTTC.

In this sample, this clonotype turned up a few times. V gene TRBV30 combines with J gene TRBJ1-2, with D perhaps matching TRBD1 (6 bases). V shed 8 bases and J shed 7 bases, with 11 bases lying between them. The CDR3 length is 10 residues. Germline CDR1 reads GTSNPN; CDR2 reads SVGIG (reference sequence). The CDR3 region has the DNA TGTGCCAGTACAGGGTCTGGCTACACCTTC. Translated: CASTGSGYTF.

This clonotype was seen many times. CDR3 DNA: TGCAGTCTCGCGGCCCGGGGGGGCGTGGAGGCCGGGGAGCTGTTTTTT. The encoded protein is CSLAARGGVEAGELFF. The V call is TRBV20-1, the J call TRBJ2-2; 8 nucleotides match TRBD2. Germline-derived CDR1 and CDR2 are DFQATT and SNEGSKA (reference sequence). The CDR3 length is 16 residues. The trim removed 8 bases at V and 6 bases at J, leaving 17 bases unmatched.

This clonotype came up many times. The rearrangement links TRBV9 to TRBJ2-5; 12 nucleotides match TRBD2. CDR3 length: 16 residues. CDR1 SGDLS and CDR2 YYNGEE come from the germline V gene. The junction had 5 bases not matched to a gene; V was cut back by 3 bases and J by 2 bases. CDR3 nucleotide sequence: TGTGCCAGCAGCGCTCTAGCGGGGGGGAATCAAGAGACCCAGTACTTC. The encoded protein is CASSALAGGNQETQYF.

This clonotype was seen many times. The chain joins TRBV4-3 to TRBJ2-2; TRBD1 is a possible D gene (6 bases). CDR3 length: 17 amino acids. Germline CDR1 and CDR2: LGHNA and YSLEER. With 1 base removed from V and 1 base from J, the gap between germline ends came to 13 bases. CDR3: CASSQAPGHRNTGELFF. DNA of the CDR3: TGCGCCAGCAGCCAAGCACCGGGACACCGGAACACCGGGGAGCTGTTTTTT.

With respect to this clonotype: Relative to the germline gene, one junction end is altered; a read error may explain this. Here the CDR3 DNA reads TGTGCCGGGCGGGGCTATGGGGCCAATGTCCTGACTTTC. As protein: CAGRGYGANVLTF. The rearrangement uses TRBV2 and TRBJ2-6, with D maybe TRBD2 (6 bases). Germline V lookup: CDR1 SNHLY, CDR2 FYNNEI. CDR3 size: 13 residues.

Ten or more counts support this clonotype. The genes are TRBV15 and TRBJ2-5, with 14 bases fitting TRBD2. Germline-derived CDR1 and CDR2 are LNHNV and YYDKDF (reference sequence). The CDR3 spans 17 residues. After removal of 3 bases from V and 5 bases from J, the junction contained 8 bases not matched to a gene. The CDR3 here is CATSSPTSGGAYETQYF. The CDR3 DNA is TGTGCCACCAGCAGCCCGACTAGCGGGGGGGCTTACGAGACCCAGTACTTC.

This clonotype was recorded many times. J is TRBJ2-1 and V is TRBV20-1, with 8 bases matching TRBD2. The germline gives CDR1 DFQATT, CDR2 SNEGSKA (reference sequence). V gave up 4 bases and J gave up 5 bases; unmatched junction bases: 4. This CDR3 contains 13 residues. The CDR3 DNA is TGCAGTGCTAAGGTCGGGGGGGACAATGAGCAGTTCTTC. Translated, it gives CSAKVGGDNEQFF.

This clonotype was seen ten or more times. The rearrangement uses TRBV6-2 or TRBV6-3 and TRBJ1-2; no clear D. Between the trimmed V and J ends, which lost 0 bases and 0 bases, there was a span of 5 bases. This CDR3 region has 14 residues. Looked up from germline, CDR1 is MNHEY and CDR2 is SVGEGT. The CDR3 protein is CASSYSNSNYGYTF. In nucleotides, the CDR3 is TGTGCCAGCAGTTACTCGAACTCTAACTATGGCTACACCTTC.